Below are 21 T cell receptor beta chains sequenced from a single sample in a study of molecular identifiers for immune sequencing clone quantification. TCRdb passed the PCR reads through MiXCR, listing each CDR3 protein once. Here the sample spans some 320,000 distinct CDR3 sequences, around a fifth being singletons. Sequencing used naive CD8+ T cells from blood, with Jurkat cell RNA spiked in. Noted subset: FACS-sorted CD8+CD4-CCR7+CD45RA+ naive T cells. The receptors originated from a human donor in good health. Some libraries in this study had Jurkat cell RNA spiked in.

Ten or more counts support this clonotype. This chain's CDR3 is CTSSLNPGAVAKNIQYF. In nucleotides, the CDR3 is TGCACCAGCAGTTTAAATCCGGGAGCGGTAGCCAAAAACATTCAGTACTTC. This chain connects TRBV1 to TRBJ2-4; the D call TRBD1 from the table was never checked on the DNA. TRBV1 is assigned pseudogene status. CDR3 length equals 17 residues.

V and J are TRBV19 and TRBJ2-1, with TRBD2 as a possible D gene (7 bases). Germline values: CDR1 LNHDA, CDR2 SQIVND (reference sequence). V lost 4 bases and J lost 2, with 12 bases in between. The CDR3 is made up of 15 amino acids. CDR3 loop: CASSNSGGTYNEQFF. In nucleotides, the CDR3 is TGTGCCAGTAGTAACTCGGGGGGCACCTACAATGAGCAGTTCTTC.

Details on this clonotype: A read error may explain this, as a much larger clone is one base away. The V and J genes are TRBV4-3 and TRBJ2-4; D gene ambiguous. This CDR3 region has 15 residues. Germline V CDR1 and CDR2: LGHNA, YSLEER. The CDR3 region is CARSQGWIAKNIQYF. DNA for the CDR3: TGCGCCCGCAGCCAAGGCTGGATAGCCAAAAACATTCAGTACTTC.

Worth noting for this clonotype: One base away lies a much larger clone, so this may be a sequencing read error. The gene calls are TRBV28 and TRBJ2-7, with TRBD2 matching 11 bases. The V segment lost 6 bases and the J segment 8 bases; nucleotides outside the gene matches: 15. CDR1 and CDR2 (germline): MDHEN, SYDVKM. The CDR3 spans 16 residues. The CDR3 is CASSLPPGLAADKQYF. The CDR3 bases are TGTGCCAGCAGCCTACCTCCGGGACTAGCGGCTGACAAGCAGTACTTC.

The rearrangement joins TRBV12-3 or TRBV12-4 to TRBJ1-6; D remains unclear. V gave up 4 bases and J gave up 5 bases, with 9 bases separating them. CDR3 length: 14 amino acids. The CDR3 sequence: CASSSLGHNSPLHF. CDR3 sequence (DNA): TGTGCCAGCAGTTCCCTGGGCCATAATTCACCCCTCCACTTT.

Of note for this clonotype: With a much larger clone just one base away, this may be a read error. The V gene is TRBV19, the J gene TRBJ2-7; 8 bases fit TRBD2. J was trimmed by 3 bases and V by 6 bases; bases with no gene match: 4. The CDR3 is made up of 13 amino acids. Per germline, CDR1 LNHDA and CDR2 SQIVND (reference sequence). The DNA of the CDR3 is TGTGCCAGTAGGCGCGGGGGGTACTACGAGCAGTACTTC. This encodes CASRRGGYYEQYF.

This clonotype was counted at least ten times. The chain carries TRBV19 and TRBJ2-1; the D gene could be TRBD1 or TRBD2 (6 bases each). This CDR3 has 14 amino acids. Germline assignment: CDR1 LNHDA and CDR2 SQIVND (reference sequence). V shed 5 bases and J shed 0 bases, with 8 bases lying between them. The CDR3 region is CASSEGGSYNEQFF. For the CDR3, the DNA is TGTGCCAGTAGTGAGGGGGGCTCCTACAATGAGCAGTTCTTC.

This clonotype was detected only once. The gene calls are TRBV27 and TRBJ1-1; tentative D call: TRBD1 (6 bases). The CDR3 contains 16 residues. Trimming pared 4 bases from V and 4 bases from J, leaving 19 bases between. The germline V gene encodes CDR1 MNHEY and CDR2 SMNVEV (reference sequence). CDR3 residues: CASSYAGALGSTEAFF. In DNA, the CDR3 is TGTGCCAGCAGTTACGCAGGGGCGTTAGGTAGCACTGAAGCTTTCTTT.

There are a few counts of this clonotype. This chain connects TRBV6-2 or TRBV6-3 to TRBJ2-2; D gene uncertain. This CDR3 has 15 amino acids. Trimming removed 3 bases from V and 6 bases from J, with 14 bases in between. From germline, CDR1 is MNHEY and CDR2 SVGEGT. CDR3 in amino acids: CASSYHPVTSGELFF. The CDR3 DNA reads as TGTGCCAGCAGTTATCATCCAGTTACATCCGGGGAGCTGTTTTTT.

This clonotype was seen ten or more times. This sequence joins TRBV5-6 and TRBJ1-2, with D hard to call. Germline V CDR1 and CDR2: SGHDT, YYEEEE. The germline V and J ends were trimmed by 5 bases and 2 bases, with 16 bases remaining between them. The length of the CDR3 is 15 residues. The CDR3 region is CASRARAEGNYGYTF. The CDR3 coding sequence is TGTGCCAGCAGGGCGAGGGCTGAGGGAAACTATGGCTACACCTTC. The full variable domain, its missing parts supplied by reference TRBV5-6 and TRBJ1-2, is DAGVTQSPTHLIKTRGQQVTLRCSPKSGHDTVSWYQQALGQGPQFIFQYYEEEERQRGNFPDRFSGHQFPNYSSELNVNALLLGDSALYLCASRARAEGNYGYTFGSGTRLTVV.

The CDR3 loop reads CATSRVLGGEQYF. The CDR3 coding sequence is TGTGCCACCAGCAGAGTATTAGGGGGCGAGCAGTACTTC. The chain couples TRBV15 to TRBJ2-7, with D possibly TRBD1 on 6 matching bases. CDR3 size: 13 residues. The V and J ends lost 1 base and 6 bases respectively, with 10 bases between them. The V gene's germline CDR1 is LNHNV and CDR2 YYDKDF (reference sequence). The whole variable domain, remainder taken from reference TRBV15 and TRBJ2-7, is DAMVIQNPRYQVTQFGKPVTLSCSQTLNHNVMYWYQQKSSQAPKLLFHYYDKDFNNEADTPDNFQSRRPNTSFCFLDIRSPGLGDTAMYLCATSRVLGGEQYFGPGTRLTVT.

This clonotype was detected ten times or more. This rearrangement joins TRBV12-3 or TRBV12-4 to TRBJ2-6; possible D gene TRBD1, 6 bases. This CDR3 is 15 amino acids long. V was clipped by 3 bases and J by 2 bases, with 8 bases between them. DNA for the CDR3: TGTGCCAGCAGTTTCTACAGGGCTGGGGCCAACGTCCTGACTTTC. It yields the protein CASSFYRAGANVLTF.

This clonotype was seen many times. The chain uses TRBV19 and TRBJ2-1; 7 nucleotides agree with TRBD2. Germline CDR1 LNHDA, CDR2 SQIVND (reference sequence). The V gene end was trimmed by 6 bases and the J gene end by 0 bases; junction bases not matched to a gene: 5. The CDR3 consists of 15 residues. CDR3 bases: TGTGCCAGTAGAACTAGCGCGTACTCCTACAATGAGCAGTTCTTC. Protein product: CASRTSAYSYNEQFF. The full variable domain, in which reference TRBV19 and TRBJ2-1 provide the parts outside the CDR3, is DGGITQSPKYLFRKEGQNVTLSCEQNLNHDAMYWYRQDPGQGLRLIYYSQIVNDFQKGDIAEGYSVSREKKESFPLTVTSAQKNPTAFYLCASRTSAYSYNEQFFGPGTRLTVL.

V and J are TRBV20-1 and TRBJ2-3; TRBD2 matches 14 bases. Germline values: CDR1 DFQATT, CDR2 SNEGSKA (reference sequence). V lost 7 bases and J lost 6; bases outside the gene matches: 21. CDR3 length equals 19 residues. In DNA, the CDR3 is TGCAGTGTAGAAGAAACCGGGACTAGCGGGAGATGGATCGGGGATACGCAGTATTTT. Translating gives CSVEETGTSGRWIGDTQYF.

The CDR3, as DNA: TGTGCCAGCAGTTTATGGGTGCCAACCACAGATACGCAGTATTTT. Its translation is CASSLWVPTTDTQYF. This chain uses TRBV27 with TRBJ2-3; no clear D. This CDR3 has 15 amino acids. Germline V gene data show CDR1 as MNHEY and CDR2 as SMNVEV (reference sequence). The V gene lost 1 base and the J gene lost 2 bases, with 10 bases spanning the gap.

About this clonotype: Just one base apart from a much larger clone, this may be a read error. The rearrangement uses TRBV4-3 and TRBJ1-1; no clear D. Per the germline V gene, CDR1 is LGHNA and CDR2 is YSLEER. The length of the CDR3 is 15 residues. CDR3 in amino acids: CAGSPLLISGTEAFF. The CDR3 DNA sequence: TGCGCCGGCAGCCCCCTTTTGATTTCGGGTACTGAAGCTTTCTTT.

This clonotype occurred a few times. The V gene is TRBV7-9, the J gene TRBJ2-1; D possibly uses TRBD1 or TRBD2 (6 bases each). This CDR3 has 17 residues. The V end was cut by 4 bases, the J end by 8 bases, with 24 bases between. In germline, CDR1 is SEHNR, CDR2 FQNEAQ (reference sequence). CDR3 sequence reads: CASSSFGTQGNRDEQFF. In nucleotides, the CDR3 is TGTGCCAGCAGCTCCTTCGGGACTCAGGGGAATCGGGATGAGCAGTTCTTC.

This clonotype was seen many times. The CDR3 reads CSVDLYTEAFF. The CDR3 DNA sequence: TGCAGCGTTGATCTGTACACTGAAGCTTTCTTT. This rearrangement joins TRBV29-1 to TRBJ1-1; unclear D gene. Germline V gene lookup returns CDR1 SQVTM and CDR2 ANQGSEA. V was trimmed by 3 bases and J by 3 bases, leaving 5 bases between them. This CDR3 contains 11 residues.

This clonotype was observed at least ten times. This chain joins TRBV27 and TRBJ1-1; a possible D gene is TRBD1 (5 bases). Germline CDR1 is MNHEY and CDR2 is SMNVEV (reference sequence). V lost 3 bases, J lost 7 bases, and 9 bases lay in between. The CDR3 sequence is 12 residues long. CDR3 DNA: TGTGCCAGCAGTTTTATGGGGGATGAAGCTTTCTTT. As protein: CASSFMGDEAFF.

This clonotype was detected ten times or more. CDR3 nucleotide sequence: TGCGCCAGCAGCCAGGAGGAGGGGGGCACTGAAGCTTTCTTT. It specifies CASSQEEGGTEAFF. J is TRBJ1-1 and V is TRBV4-3, with D possibly matching TRBD1 (6 bases). The ends were cut back, 3 bases at V and 4 bases at J, with 12 bases in the middle. This CDR3 comprises 14 residues. The germline V gene encodes CDR1 LGHNA and CDR2 YSLEER.

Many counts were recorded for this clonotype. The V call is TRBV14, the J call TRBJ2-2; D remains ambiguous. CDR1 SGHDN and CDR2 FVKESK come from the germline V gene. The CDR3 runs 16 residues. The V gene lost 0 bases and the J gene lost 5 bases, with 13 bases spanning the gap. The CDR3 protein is CASSQDLIARTGELFF. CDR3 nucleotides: TGTGCCAGCAGCCAAGATCTGATAGCTCGGACCGGGGAGCTGTTTTTT. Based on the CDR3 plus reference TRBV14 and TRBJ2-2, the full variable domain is EAGVTQFPSHSVIEKGQTVTLRCDPISGHDNLYWYRRVMGKEIKFLLHFVKESKQDESGMPNNRFLAERTGGTYSTLKVQPAELEDSGVYFCASSQDLIARTGELFFGEGSRLTVL.